Below, 17 T cell receptor beta chains from the same sample are listed, as sequenced in a study of molecular identifiers for immune sequencing clone quantification. Each CDR3 protein gets one entry after TCRdb re-called the PCR reads with MiXCR. The sample consists of 80,000 to 130,000 distinct CDR3 sequences, 35% to 40% of them appearing once. The specimen sequenced was naive CD8+ T cells from blood, with Jurkat cell RNA spiked in. Regarding subset: FACS-sorted CD8+CD4-CCR7+CD45RA+ naive T cells. The receptors derive from a human donor in good health. Some libraries in this study had Jurkat cell RNA spiked in.

V usage is TRBV19 and J usage is TRBJ2-2; D gene unclear. CDR1 is LNHDA, CDR2 SQIVND, per germline (reference sequence). The CDR3 contains 13 residues. Deletions cut 10 bases from V and 4 bases from J, with 13 bases between. In nucleotides, the CDR3 is TGTGCCACAAACTACGATGGCACCGGGGAGCTGTTTTTT. Protein sequence: CATNYDGTGELFF.

Note on this clonotype: Since no conserved phenylalanine or tryptophan closes the CDR3, a read error is the likely cause. The genes are TRBV7-2 and TRBJ2-1, with 16 positions matching TRBD2. Germline V lookup: CDR1 SGHTA, CDR2 FQGNSA. J was trimmed by 7 bases and V by 5 bases; bases with no gene match: 8. The CDR3 has 17 amino acids. The CDR3 DNA reads as TGTGCCAGCAGCAGGGGACTAGCGGGAGGGCAAAGGAATGAGCAGTTCTAC. Translated: CASSRGLAGGQRNEQFY.

Turning to this clonotype: The missing conserved phenylalanine or tryptophan at the end of this CDR3 makes a read error likely. V gene TRBV7-9 combines with J gene TRBJ1-6; no definite D call. Germline V gene sequence: CDR1 SEHNR, CDR2 FQNEAQ (reference sequence). The CDR3 loop spans 15 amino acids. Trimming cost V 1 base and J 8 bases, with 12 bases left between them. The DNA for the CDR3 is TGTGCCAGCAGCTTAGTCGCATGGCAGGATTCACCCCTCCACTAT. As protein: CASSLVAWQDSPLHY.

This chain connects TRBV19 to TRBJ2-2; 8 bases agree with TRBD1. V lost 8 bases and J lost 0; bases outside the gene matches: 2. The CDR3 loop spans 14 amino acids. The V gene's germline CDR1 is LNHDA and CDR2 SQIVND (reference sequence). The CDR3 sequence is CASRQGTNTGELFF. The CDR3 DNA reads as TGTGCCAGTCGACAGGGGACGAACACCGGGGAGCTGTTTTTT.

J is TRBJ2-2 and V is TRBV7-9; tentative D call: TRBD2 (5 bases). The germline V gene has CDR1 SEHNR and CDR2 FQNEAQ (reference sequence). V lost 4 bases to trimming and J lost 1 base, with 16 bases between them. This CDR3 contains 17 residues. CDR3 sequence: CASSSGVIRLNTGELFF. CDR3 bases: TGTGCCAGCAGCTCCGGGGTTATTCGATTGAACACCGGGGAGCTGTTTTTT.

A few counts support this clonotype. The J gene is TRBJ2-2, the V gene TRBV27; 10 positions agree with TRBD1. There are 17 residues in the CDR3. CDR1 and CDR2 from the germline V gene are MNHEY and SMNVEV (reference sequence). Germline trimming cut 5 bases from V and 4 bases from J; bases unmatched to any gene: 10. The CDR3 sequence is CASSPPDRGLGTGELFF. The CDR3 nucleotides are TGTGCCAGCAGTCCTCCCGACAGGGGGCTCGGCACCGGGGAGCTGTTTTTT.

This clonotype was seen a handful of times. The DNA for the CDR3 is TGTGCCAGCAGTTTAAGGTTACAAGAGACCCAGTACTTC. Translation gives CASSLRLQETQYF. J is TRBJ2-5 and V is TRBV28, with unresolved D. V lost 2 bases and J lost 2, with 6 bases in between. Germline-derived CDR1 and CDR2 are MDHEN and SYDVKM. This CDR3 comprises 13 residues. The complete variable domain, with remaining parts taken from reference TRBV28 and TRBJ2-5, reads DVKVTQSSRYLVKRTGEKVFLECVQDMDHENMFWYRQDPGLGLRLIYFSYDVKMKEKGDIPEGYSVSREKKERFSLILESASTNQTSMYLCASSLRLQETQYFGPGTRLLVL.

This clonotype was counted only a few times. The chain employs TRBV25-1 and TRBJ2-1; a weak D match, TRBD1 (5 bases). CDR1 and CDR2 (germline): MGHDK, SYGVNS. This CDR3 contains 12 residues. The V gene lost 2 bases and the J gene lost 9 bases, with 8 bases spanning the gap. The CDR3 region has the DNA TGTGCCAGCAGTGAACAGGGCTGTGAGCAGTTCTTC. As protein: CASSEQGCEQFF.

The chain uses TRBV12-3 or TRBV12-4 and TRBJ2-2; unclear D gene. The V gene lost 6 bases and the J gene lost 12 bases, with 11 bases spanning the gap. This CDR3 is 11 amino acids long. In nucleotides, the CDR3 is TGTGCCAGCAGAACGGACCGGCAGCTGTTTTTT. This codes for CASRTDRQLFF.

This clonotype was observed a handful of times. The rearrangement joins TRBV13 to TRBJ2-1; D not resolved. CDR3 length: 13 amino acids. CDR1 and CDR2 (germline): PRHDT, FYEKMQ (reference sequence). V lost 1 base and J lost 4, with 5 bases in between. The DNA for the CDR3 is TGTGCCAGCAGCTTAGATGCATACAATGAGCAGTTCTTC. It translates to CASSLDAYNEQFF.

The chain uses TRBV16 and TRBJ2-5; D possibly uses TRBD1 or TRBD2 (5 bases each). The CDR3 sequence is 14 residues long. Germline V gene sequence: CDR1 KGHSY, CDR2 FQNENV. Deletions cut 1 base from V and 3 bases from J, with 9 bases between. CDR3 nucleotides: TGTGCCAGCAGCCAATGGGGGACCGAAGAGACCCAGTACTTC. This sequence encodes CASSQWGTEETQYF.

This clonotype was observed a handful of times. Germline is not matched at one junction end, which may reflect a read error. V and J are TRBV4-2 and TRBJ2-7, with D perhaps matching TRBD1 (5 bases). The germline V gene has CDR1 LGHNA and CDR2 YNFKEQ. This CDR3 comprises 14 residues. The CDR3 nucleotides read TGTGCCAGCAGCCAAGAGAGACAGTCCTACGGGCAGTACTTC. It yields the protein CASSQERQSYGQYF.

This clonotype was counted between two and nine times. The V and J genes are TRBV11-2 and TRBJ2-7, with D perhaps TRBD1 (5 bases). The CDR3 is 13 amino acids. Germline V lookup: CDR1 SGHAT, CDR2 FQNNGV. Trimming pared 5 bases from V and 7 bases from J, leaving 15 bases between. The CDR3 loop reads CASSQGHPWEQYF. DNA for the CDR3: TGTGCCAGCAGCCAAGGACACCCCTGGGAGCAGTACTTC. Full variable domain (missing parts from reference TRBV11-2 and TRBJ2-7): EAGVAQSPRYKIIEKRQSVAFWCNPISGHATLYWYQQILGQGPKLLIQFQNNGVVDDSQLPKDRFSAERLKGVDSTLKIQPAKLEDSAVYLCASSQGHPWEQYFGPGTRLTVT.

On this clonotype: One junction end disagrees with the germline gene, perhaps due to a read error. J is TRBJ2-3 and V is TRBV20-1; 9 nucleotides agree with TRBD1. Germline V gene sequence: CDR1 DFQATT, CDR2 SNEGSKA (reference sequence). The CDR3 contains 15 residues. The CDR3 bases are TGCAGTGCTACGCGGACAGGGGTTTTATCAGATGCGCAGTATTTT. As protein: CSATRTGVLSDAQYF.

Notes on this clonotype: Relative to the germline gene, one junction end is altered; a read error may explain this. The V call is TRBV27, the J call TRBJ2-7, with D perhaps TRBD1 (5 bases). This CDR3 has 11 residues. CDR1 is MNHEY, CDR2 SMNVEV, per germline (reference sequence). CDR3 nucleotide sequence: TGTGCCTGCAGTCTAGGGGCCGAGCAGAACTTC. It translates to CACSLGAEQNF.

This clonotype was counted a few times. The gene calls are TRBV7-9 and TRBJ2-4; D is perhaps TRBD2 (6 bases). With 5 bases removed from V and 0 bases from J, the gap between germline ends came to 14 bases. The CDR3 extends over 16 amino acids. Germline CDR1 SEHNR, CDR2 FQNEAQ (reference sequence). The CDR3 bases are TGTGCCAGCAGCCCCGGGGGAGATCTAGCCAAAAACATTCAGTACTTC. Translating gives CASSPGGDLAKNIQYF.

A few counts support this clonotype. The V call is TRBV27, the J call TRBJ2-1; D tentatively fits TRBD1 or TRBD2 (5 bases each). Germline V gene data show CDR1 as MNHEY and CDR2 as SMNVEV (reference sequence). The V gene lost 1 base and the J gene lost 3 bases, with 7 bases spanning the gap. CDR3 length: 14 amino acids. This chain's CDR3 is CASSLFGGYNEQFF. The CDR3, as DNA: TGTGCCAGCAGTTTATTTGGGGGCTACAATGAGCAGTTCTTC.